The clone carrying this T cell receptor beta chain has ten or more counts. Its antigen is currently unknown. The sample is drawn from a study of T cells in Graves' hyperthyroidism and ophthalmopathy. Study as a whole: Prior to any treatment, at the point of initial diagnosis, peripheral blood was collected.

There were TCR beta CDR3 regions amplified from RNA transcripts. Primed by the HTBI set, a first-round RT-PCR was run on the TCR CDR3. TCRdb called the multiplex PCR reads again in MiXCR, with one record for every CDR3 protein. The sample includes 450,000 to 600,000 distinct CDR3 sequences, 13% to 15% of them seen just once. Study results and limitations: Researchers report that a 13 V-J model separated ophthalmopathy from stable hyperthyroidism. Peripheral blood also featured most of the thyroid clonotypes expanded above 0.001.

The ends were cut back, 5 bases at V and 6 bases at J, with 11 bases in the middle. Germline CDR1 reads SGHAT; CDR2 reads FQNNGV. The CDR3 is made up of 14 amino acids. The PBMCs studied were ones that came from 10 ml fresh peripheral blood. The sequenced sample was blood. The sequence was collected from a woman between 40 and 55 years old with Graves' hyperthyroidism. The chain employs TRBV11-2 and TRBJ1-6; the D is unclear. This chain's CDR3 is CASSPSYLNSPLHF. CDR3 in DNA: TGTGCCAGCAGCCCGAGCTACCTTAATTCACCCCTCCACTTT. The variable domain in full, with the rest retrieved from reference TRBV11-2 and TRBJ1-6, is EAGVAQSPRYKIIEKRQSVAFWCNPISGHATLYWYQQILGQGPKLLIQFQNNGVVDDSQLPKDRFSAERLKGVDSTLKIQPAKLEDSAVYLCASSPSYLNSPLHFGNGTRLTVT.